One sample yielded the 22 T cell receptor beta chains listed below, sequenced in a study of resident and recirculating memory T cells in vitiligo (dated by TCRdb to 2017 to 2018). Library creation used the immunoSEQ multiplex PCR assay. TCRdb obtained this table from immuneACCESS and retained in-frame rearrangements with V and J assigned. These tables miss some clones; where compared with another copy, unresolved V genes account for less than half of the shortfall, and the remainder is unexplained. The sample includes more than 70,000 clones, with just over 90% observed a single time. The top ten clonotypes cover 4% to 5.5% of the sample. Material for sequencing was blood. The receptors derive from a male donor with vitiligo.

The chain carries TRBV6-6 and TRBJ2-7; D is possibly TRBD1 (6 bases). Germline assignment: CDR1 MNHNY and CDR2 SVGAGI (reference sequence). V gave up 0 bases and J gave up 7 bases, with 16 bases separating them. The CDR3 is 15 residues long. CDR3 nucleotides: TGTGCCAGCAGTTACTCGAGGCCAGGGGCGGAAGAGCAGTACTTC. It encodes CASSYSRPGAEEQYF.

The chain is built from TRBV7-2 and TRBJ2-7; possible D gene TRBD2, 5 bases. In germline, CDR1 is SGHTA, CDR2 FQGNSA. Trimming took 2 bases from V and 2 from J, leaving 10 bases between them. This CDR3 region has 14 residues. CDR3 DNA sequence: TGTGCCAGCAGCTTAAGAGGGAGAACCTACGAGCAGTACTTC. Translating it yields CASSLRGRTYEQYF.

The V call is TRBV4-2, the J call TRBJ2-3; D perhaps matches TRBD2 (6 bases). CDR3 length: 15 amino acids. The V gene lost 4 bases and the J gene lost 0 bases, with 11 bases spanning the gap. Per the germline V gene, CDR1 is LGHNA and CDR2 is YNFKEQ. The CDR3 spells CASSPLAPSTDTQYF. The CDR3 coding sequence is TGTGCCAGCAGCCCGCTAGCGCCCAGCACAGATACGCAGTATTTT.

This sequence joins TRBV4-1 and TRBJ2-2; 9 bases fit TRBD2. The J segment lost 5 bases and the V segment lost 0 bases, leaving 10 bases of the junction unmatched. The CDR3 runs 18 residues. In germline, CDR1 is MGHRA, CDR2 YSYEKL. The CDR3 DNA follows: TGCGCCAGCAGCCAAGATTATGGTGCGGGAGGGCCGACCGGGGAGCTGTTTTTT. It encodes CASSQDYGAGGPTGELFF.

This CDR3 reads CASTDRDTYEQYF. CDR3 DNA: TGTGCCAGCACCGACAGGGATACCTACGAGCAGTACTTC. The chain links TRBV2 to TRBJ2-7; TRBD1 matches at 7 bases. The germline V gene encodes CDR1 SNHLY and CDR2 FYNNEI. This CDR3 spans 13 amino acids. V shed 7 bases, J shed 2 bases, and the junction held 5 bases outside the gene matches.

About this clone itself: A single base separates this from a much larger clone, so it may be a read error. The chain couples TRBV7-2 to TRBJ2-5, with TRBD1 identical over 8 bases. V gave up 1 base and J gave up 2 bases; unmatched junction bases: 0. The CDR3 covers 14 residues. Germline V gene data show CDR1 as SGHTA and CDR2 as FQGNSA. DNA for the CDR3: TGTGCCAGCAGCTTAGGACAGGGGCAAGAGACCCAGTACTTC. Its protein is CASSLGQGQETQYF.

The chain combines TRBV28 with TRBJ1-5, with 11 nucleotides matching TRBD1. The germline CDR1 and CDR2 sequences are MDHEN and SYDVKM. The CDR3 consists of 15 residues. Germline trimming cut 7 bases from V and 4 bases from J; bases unmatched to any gene: 6. CDR3 region: CASTGQGATNQPQHF. In DNA, the CDR3 is TGTGCCAGCACCGGACAGGGGGCGACAAATCAGCCCCAGCATTTT.

This clone has only one observation. The chain carries TRBV6-4 and TRBJ2-3; D is uncertain. Trimming shortened V by 6 bases and J by 4 bases, and 11 bases separated the two germline ends. Germline V gene lookup returns CDR1 MRHNA and CDR2 SNTAGT. The CDR3 is 13 residues long. This chain's CDR3 is CASRTLSADTQYF. The CDR3 bases are TGTGCCAGCAGGACCCTAAGCGCAGATACGCAGTATTTT.

The V call is TRBV7-8, the J call TRBJ2-1; no definite D call. V lost 6 bases and J lost 3, with 12 bases in between. This CDR3 is built from 14 residues. Germline CDR1 reads SGHVS; CDR2 reads FQNEAQ. CDR3 protein: CASSGSTGYNEQFF. The DNA for the CDR3 is TGTGCCAGCAGTGGCAGTACGGGCTACAATGAGCAGTTCTTC.

This clone has only one observation. In DNA, the CDR3 is TGTGCCAGCAGTTTATCACAGGAAAAACTGTTTTTT. This codes for CASSLSQEKLFF. The rearrangement links TRBV28 to TRBJ1-4; D is undetermined. V lost 1 base, J lost 8 bases, and 5 bases lay in between. The CDR3 sequence is 12 residues long. The germline CDR1 and CDR2 sequences are MDHEN and SYDVKM. The complete variable domain, with remaining parts taken from reference TRBV28 and TRBJ1-4, reads DVKVTQSSRYLVKRTGEKVFLECVQDMDHENMFWYRQDPGLGLRLIYFSYDVKMKEKGDIPEGYSVSREKKERFSLILESASTNQTSMYLCASSLSQEKLFFGSGTQLSVL.

This chain links TRBV28 with TRBJ2-5; D possibly corresponds to TRBD1 (6 bases). Germline V gene sequence: CDR1 MDHEN, CDR2 SYDVKM. CDR3 length: 15 residues. V was shortened by 7 bases and J by 3 bases, with 18 bases between the two germline ends. This CDR3 is CASTYPGTPKETQYF. The DNA for the CDR3 is TGTGCCAGCACCTACCCCGGGACACCTAAAGAGACCCAGTACTTC.

In nucleotides, the CDR3 is TGTGCCACCCATACAGGGGAATCTGAAGCTTTCTTT. This codes for CATHTGESEAFF. The chain employs TRBV6-1 and TRBJ1-1; 7 bases are a match to TRBD1. This CDR3 contains 12 residues. Germline CDR1 reads MNHNS; CDR2 reads SASEGT. With 10 bases clipped from V and 6 bases from J, the junction kept 8 bases outside the gene matches.

The rearrangement joins TRBV15 to TRBJ1-4; D is ambiguous. Between the trimmed V and J ends, which lost 3 bases and 7 bases, there was a span of 6 bases. The CDR3 runs 12 residues. The germline gives CDR1 LNHNV, CDR2 YYDKDF (reference sequence). CDR3 protein: CATSRRAEKLFF. In DNA form, the CDR3 reads TGTGCCACCAGCAGGAGAGCTGAAAAACTGTTTTTT.

The chain links TRBV28 to TRBJ1-5; 8 bases match TRBD1. Trimming removed 5 bases from V and 0 bases from J; junction bases left unmatched: 9. The CDR3 spans 17 residues. From germline, CDR1 is MDHEN and CDR2 SYDVKM. The DNA of the CDR3 is TGTGCCAGCAGTCGACAGGGGTCAAGGGATAGCAATCAGCCCCAGCATTTT. Protein product: CASSRQGSRDSNQPQHF.

The genes are TRBV11-3 and TRBJ2-7; TRBD2 agrees at 8 bases. The junction had 15 bases not matched to a gene; V was cut back by 4 bases and J by 7 bases. Germline loops: CDR1 SGHNT, CDR2 YENEEA. The length of the CDR3 is 16 residues. CDR3 coding DNA: TGTGCCAGCAGCTCACCTCGACGCGGGAGGCCGCTAGAGCAGTACTTC. As protein: CASSSPRRGRPLEQYF.

The CDR3 region has the DNA TGTGCCAGCAGCTTGAACAGGCTCCAAGAGACCCAGTACTTC. Translating gives CASSLNRLQETQYF. The chain recombines TRBV11-2 with TRBJ2-5, with D perhaps TRBD1 (5 bases). V dropped 3 bases and J dropped 1 base, with 9 bases sitting between them. Germline CDR1 reads SGHAT; CDR2 reads FQNNGV. CDR3 size: 14 residues.

V and J are TRBV6-5 and TRBJ2-7; weak D call: TRBD2 (6 bases). This CDR3 contains 14 residues. In germline, CDR1 is MNHEY, CDR2 SVGAGI. The V end lost 8 bases, the J end lost 0 bases, and 14 bases lay between the germline ends. In nucleotides, the CDR3 is TGTGCCAGCGGAGGGGAGCTAGACTCCTACGAGCAGTACTTC. Amino acids: CASGGELDSYEQYF.

The V gene is TRBV28, the J gene TRBJ2-5; 8 bases fit TRBD1. The last part of the DNA fits TRBJ2-7 better; the J call may be wrong. The CDR3 consists of 15 residues. Germline V lookup: CDR1 MDHEN, CDR2 SYDVKM. CDR3 residues: CASSFVRGHTYEQYF. The CDR3 DNA reads TGTGCCAGCAGTTTCGTCAGGGGGCACACCTACGAGCAGTACTTC.

The chain combines TRBV9 with TRBJ2-2; weak D call: TRBD1 (6 bases). Trimming removed 3 bases from V and 6 bases from J, with 12 bases in between. This CDR3 is 14 amino acids long. Per germline, CDR1 SGDLS and CDR2 YYNGEE. The DNA of the CDR3 is TGTGCCAGCAGCGCGGTACAGGGTTCCGGGGAGCTGTTTTTT. Translating gives CASSAVQGSGELFF.

The genes are TRBV13 and TRBJ1-5; 8 bases match TRBD1. CDR3 length: 18 residues. Germline assignment: CDR1 PRHDT and CDR2 FYEKMQ (reference sequence). Trimming at V came to 2 bases and at J to 0 bases, leaving 9 bases not matched to a gene. The CDR3 region has the DNA TGTGCCAGCAGCTTAAGCCGACAGGGGATAGATAGCAATCAGCCCCAGCATTTT. Amino acid sequence: CASSLSRQGIDSNQPQHF.

The gene calls are TRBV7-2 and TRBJ1-3; the D gene is possibly TRBD1 (5 bases). CDR1 SGHTA and CDR2 FQGNSA come from the germline V gene. The CDR3 extends over 16 amino acids. V was trimmed by 0 bases and J by 4 bases, leaving 13 bases between them. The CDR3 region has the DNA TGTGCCAGCAGCTTAGCGACAGCTCGGGGGGGAAACACCATATATTTT. It is translated as CASSLATARGGNTIYF.

This chain joins TRBV9 and TRBJ2-7; 7 bases line up with TRBD2. V shed 3 bases and J 3 bases; nucleotides not matched to a gene: 15. Per the germline V gene, CDR1 is SGDLS and CDR2 is YYNGEE. This CDR3 is built from 17 residues. The CDR3 is CASSGGDSGSGYYEQYF. The CDR3 region has the DNA TGTGCCAGCAGCGGCGGGGATAGCGGGTCCGGTTACTACGAGCAGTACTTC.